This TCR beta chain stems from a study of cytomegalovirus exposure and HLA in healthy donors listed by TCRdb under 2017. In terms of the full investigation: According to an earlier analysis of 550 to 750 of the donors, about 179 million T cells yielded 117 million unique TCR beta sequences and around 300 Gb of sequence data. An early release covering approximately 600 HLA-typed donors comprised 300 to 350 gigabases of sequencing data and tens of millions of unique TCR sequences. Of the roughly 400 genotyped donors, about 80% fell in the genetic ancestry cluster associated with self-reported Caucasian donors. The study aimed to test whether signatures of past pathogen exposure could be identified by cataloging public T cell receptors. The study profiled the T cell repertoires of 500 to 800 subjects by immunosequencing and related them to cytomegalovirus serostatus. A separate validation cohort of approximately 120 different subjects was used in addition to the 666-subject first cohort. To predict cytomegalovirus infection status, the study combined high-throughput TCR immunosequencing, statistical association of individual TCRs with disease status, and machine learning. In a later analysis, previously published TCR beta repertoires from 670 or so donors were re-analyzed and high-resolution HLA genotyping was added so that TCR occurrence patterns could be studied. The later analysis used no new phenotypic data to find candidate immune exposures, relying instead on TCR beta sequences and their occurrence across donors. To decide whether each TCR beta V gene segment behaved as functional or pseudogenic, an earlier analysis of approximately 590 of the donors relied on high-throughput TCR beta sequencing. Donor age, sex, ethnicity and CMV serostatus were compiled together with the repertoire data. A later genetic analysis took genome-wide SNP genotypes for about 65% of the roughly 670 donors and used that subset as a discovery cohort. All discovery cohort repertoires had been generated on a single sequencing platform. Class I and class II HLA loci were covered by the typing at four-digit resolution. Typing coverage varied by locus: roughly 620-630 donors for A, B, C, DRB1 and DQB1; some 520 for DQA1; around 570 for DPA1; roughly 450 for DPB1. Because of strong linkage in the cohort, five DR-DQ haplotypes were treated as single units for association and clustering. On average, roughly 250,000 unique TCR beta nucleotide sequences were sequenced per donor among some 430 genotyped donors of the cohort, with around 19% of those sequences being non-productive.

The cohort was made up of about 670 healthy bone marrow donors. Cohort members were all nominally healthy when sampled, although unrecorded immune exposures were likely present. CMV serostatus was positive for more than 250 and negative for about 50% of the roughly 700 cohort members, and was not recorded for this donor. A peripheral blood sample was provided by each donor, and peripheral blood mononuclear cells were used for TCR beta sequencing. The Qiagen DNeasy Blood Extraction Kit was used to extract genomic DNA from the blood cell samples. A note on this clone: Its recognized antigen is unknown. Per-base qualities were not stored, and no clone one base away is much larger.

What the work shows at the level of the full study, not this receptor alone: Across donors, most TCR sequences were observed very rarely, whereas some public TCRs were present in many individuals. Most CMV-associated TCR beta chains appeared to be HLA-restricted in a later analysis, and the HLA associations seemed to be driven largely by CMV exposure. This cohort had only TCR beta chains sequenced, and the lack of alpha or paired-chain data limited which features could be detected. When HLA alleles, especially DR and DQ, strongly co-occurred, attributing TCR associations to individual alleles was difficult. The 87-base-pair reads could not distinguish some IMGT-functional V segments, including TRBV6-2 and TRBV6-3, so those segments were excluded. In the study, some 160 TCR beta chains were listed as associated with cytomegalovirus. A further reported finding was that TCR beta sequences accurately predicted the HLA-A and HLA-B alleles for most subjects in the first cohort. According to a later genetic analysis, donors in an Asian-associated ancestry cluster had fewer N-insertions in productive TCRs than the roughly 670-donor mean. According to a later analysis, TCR association rates differed among HLA loci, with DRB1 alleles showing the most associated TCRs and HLA-C alleles showing the fewest. In vitro tests confirmed that three of the cytomegalovirus-associated TCR beta chains recognize cytomegalovirus antigens. Linkage disequilibrium might explain the correlated functional status among segregating V segments, but an unknown experimental factor could not be ruled out. Because counts were too low, about 18 rarely observed V segments, including chromosome 9 orphons, were excluded from the earlier analysis of 587 of the donors. In an earlier analysis of around 500 of the donors, most TCR beta V segments appeared in productive rearrangements about 90% or about 30% of the time, broadly matching IMGT annotations. In both the original and validation cohorts, the classifier was reported to diagnose cytomegalovirus status with high specificity and sensitivity. A cluster of highly shared sequence variants was judged likely to be a technical artifact of the sequencing pipeline. Because some donors lacked HLA typing at each locus, the association tests relied only on the typed subset. In a later genetic analysis, a missense DCLRE1C variant was associated with V-gene and J-gene trimming of TCR beta chains, and the association was replicated in an independent cohort. CMV serostatus was the only immune exposure information available for the cohort. In a later analysis, HLA-associated TCR beta chains were found to be more clonally expanded and to have lower generation probabilities than equally common non-associated chains. Roughly uniform sequencing depth across donors was assumed in presence/absence analyses, although this assumption may not hold. The authors suggested that the approach could potentially be extended to other disease states and immunological phenotypes. According to a later analysis, parvovirus B19, influenza, CMV and Epstein-Barr virus appeared linked to several top co-occurrence clusters. At a false discovery rate of 0.05, a later analysis linked roughly 17,000 TCR beta sequences to specific HLA alleles.

Libraries were built with the immunoSEQ multiplex PCR assay. A mixture of 60 forward primers for TCR Vbeta segments and 13 reverse primers for TCR Jbeta segments was used in the multiplex PCR. The CDR3 region of rearranged TCR beta genes was amplified from genomic DNA with a multiplex PCR assay. The Illumina HiSeq System was used to sequence the amplified TCR beta libraries as 87-base-pair reads. Under the source paper's analysis protocol: Across the 700 or so repertoires, a later analysis counted approximately 83 million unique TCR beta chains, roughly 11 million of which were shared by at least two donors. Raw reads were error-corrected and collapsed into unique sequences by a nearest-neighbor algorithm in which closely related sequences were merged to remove PCR and sequencing errors. V, D and J gene segments were assigned by aligning CDR3 sequences to IMGT reference sequences. For a sequence to be retained, a match of at least six nucleotides was required to both a V gene segment and a J gene segment. Rearrangements were called productive when the CDR3 lacked stop codons and stayed in frame with V and J; all others were non-productive. CDR3 was defined according to IMGT convention as the region running from the second conserved V-encoded cysteine to the conserved J-encoded phenylalanine. In an earlier analysis of around 600 of the donors, sequences lacking an unambiguous match to a single V gene segment were excluded. An earlier analysis of about 600 of the donors called V segments functional above 56.7% productive rearrangements and segregating when the between-donor standard deviation exceeded 5%. A statistical classification framework was built for diagnosing cytomegalovirus status from the catalog of TCR beta chain sequences. V and J gene assignment, in a later analysis, came from comparing TCR nucleotide sequences with IMGT/GENE-DB human TR gene sequences. The TCRdist pipeline was used in a later analysis to assign CDR3 sequences and most-parsimonious VDJ recombination scenarios. A later analysis defined each TCR beta chain by its CDR3 amino acid sequence plus V-gene family, and excluded reads lacking a unique V-gene family. A later analysis removed 600 or so highly shared, low-generation-probability nucleotide sequences to deal with suspected cross-contamination and a sequencing artifact. For each public chain, a later analysis derived a clonal expansion index from normalized ranks of inferred template counts within each repertoire. A later analysis computed generation probabilities with a VDJ recombination model fitted to out-of-frame rearrangements, and checked the results against IGoR. Hypergeometric tests were used in a later analysis to score TCR-TCR, TCR-HLA and TCR-CMV co-occurrence, with a repertoire-size bias correction applied to the TCR pairs. False discovery rates were estimated in a later analysis by permuting HLA or CMV assignments 20 times. In a later analysis, co-occurring TCRs were grouped using DBSCAN, and TCRdist sequence similarity was added for clustering within HLA-allele-positive subsets. Repertoires with fewer than 30,000 or more than 120,000 public chains, plus five repertoires with anomalous nucleotide sharing, were excluded from co-occurrence clustering. TCRdb took over this immuneACCESS table, retaining in-frame rearrangements with V and J assigned. Such tables are incomplete; in checked studies, under half of the missing clones stem from an unresolved V gene, and the remainder is unexplained. The V and J calls and the clone size are those of that table, but D and trimming were determined from the DNA. The sample yields some 130,000 clones; 70% to 80% were counted once. The ten most abundant clones make up 2.9% of the sample.

Based on the germline V gene, the CDR1 and CDR2 sequences are MDHEN and SYDVKM. Relative to germline, V is 5 bases shorter and J is 4 bases shorter, with 18 bases between their ends. The CDR3, from cysteine to phenylalanine, totals 16 residues. CDR3 DNA only is kept here, 48 bases in frame from base 1. The receptor was isolated from a human donor in good health. This sequence uses TRBV28 and TRBJ1-5, with no D gene named confidently. The sequencing input was PBMCs. The CDR3 here reads CASSTRPRRVNQPQHF. The nucleotide sequence reads as follows: TGTGCCAGCAGTACCCGCCCTCGACGGGTAAATCAGCCCCAGCATTTT.